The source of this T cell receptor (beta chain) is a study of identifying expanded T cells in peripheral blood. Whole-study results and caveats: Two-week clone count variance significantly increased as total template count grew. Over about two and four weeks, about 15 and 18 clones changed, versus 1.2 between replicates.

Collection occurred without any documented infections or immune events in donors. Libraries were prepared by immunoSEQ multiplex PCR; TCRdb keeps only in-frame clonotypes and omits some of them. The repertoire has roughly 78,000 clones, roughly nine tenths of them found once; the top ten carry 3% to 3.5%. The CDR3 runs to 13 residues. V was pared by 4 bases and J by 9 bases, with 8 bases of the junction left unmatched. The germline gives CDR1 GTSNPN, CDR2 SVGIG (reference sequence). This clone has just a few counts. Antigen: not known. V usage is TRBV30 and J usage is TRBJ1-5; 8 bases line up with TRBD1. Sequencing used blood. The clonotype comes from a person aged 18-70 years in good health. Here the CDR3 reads CAWKGTGGGPQHF. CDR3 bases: TGTGCCTGGAAGGGGACAGGTGGTGGGCCCCAGCATTTT.